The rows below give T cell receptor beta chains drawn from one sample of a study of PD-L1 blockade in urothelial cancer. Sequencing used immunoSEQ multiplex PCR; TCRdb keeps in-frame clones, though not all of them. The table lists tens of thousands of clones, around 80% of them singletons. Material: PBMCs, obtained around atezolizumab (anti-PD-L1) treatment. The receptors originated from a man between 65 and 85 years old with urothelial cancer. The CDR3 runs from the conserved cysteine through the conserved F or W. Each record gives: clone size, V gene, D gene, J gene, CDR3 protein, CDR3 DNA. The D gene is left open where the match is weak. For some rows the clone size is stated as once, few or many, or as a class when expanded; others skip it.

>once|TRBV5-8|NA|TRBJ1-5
CASSLFSGTRLNQPQHF
TGTGCCAGCAGCTTATTCTCCGGTACAAGACTTAATCAGCCCCAGCATTTT
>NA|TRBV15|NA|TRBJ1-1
CAISRVDRDTEAFF
TGTGCCATCAGCAGAGTGGACAGAGACACTGAAGCTTTCTTT
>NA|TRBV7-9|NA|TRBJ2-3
CASSLNSGSGGHTDTQYF
TGTGCCAGCAGCTTAAATTCTGGTAGCGGAGGGCACACAGATACGCAGTATTTT
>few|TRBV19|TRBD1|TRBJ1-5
CASSMDRGNQPQHF
TGTGCCAGTAGTATGGACAGGGGGAATCAGCCCCAGCATTTT
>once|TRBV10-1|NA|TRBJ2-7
CASGRGYVHYEQYF
TGCGCCAGCGGACGGGGATATGTGCACTACGAGCAGTACTTC
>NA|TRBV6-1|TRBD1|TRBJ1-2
CASSELGTEGYTF
TGTGCCAGCAGTGAGCTCGGGACAGAAGGCTACACCTTC
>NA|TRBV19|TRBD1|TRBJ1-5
CASSIGTGIGQPQHF
TGTGCCAGTAGTATAGGGACAGGGATAGGTCAGCCCCAGCATTTT
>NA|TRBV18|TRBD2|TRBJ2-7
CASSLTSGSLHEQYF
TGTGCCAGCTCTCTAACTAGCGGGAGTCTCCACGAGCAGTACTTC
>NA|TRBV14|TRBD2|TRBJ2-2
CASSQNLGLAGGELFF
TGTGCCAGCAGCCAAAACCTCGGACTAGCGGGAGGGGAGCTGTTTTTT
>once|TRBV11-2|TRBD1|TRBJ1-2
CASSLEELADRDGYTF
TGTGCCAGCAGCTTAGAGGAACTGGCCGACAGGGATGGCTACACCTTC
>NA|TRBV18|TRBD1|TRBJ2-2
CASSPDRVTLGGELFF
TGTGCCAGCTCACCCGACAGGGTCACCCTCGGCGGGGAGCTGTTTTTT
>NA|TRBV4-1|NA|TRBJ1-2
CASSQDTAGGGYTF
TGCGCCAGCAGCCAAGATACGGCAGGCGGGGGCTACACCTTC
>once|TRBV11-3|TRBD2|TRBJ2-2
CASSLGASGSSDTGELFF
TGTGCCAGCAGCTTAGGGGCTAGCGGGAGTAGTGACACCGGGGAGCTGTTTTTT
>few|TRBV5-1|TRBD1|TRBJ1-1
CASSLQGQYTEAFF
TGCGCCAGCAGCTTGCAGGGACAGTACACTGAAGCTTTCTTT
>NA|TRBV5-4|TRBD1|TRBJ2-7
CASSLGQGSYEQYF
TGTGCCAGCAGCTTGGGACAGGGGTCCTACGAGCAGTACTTC
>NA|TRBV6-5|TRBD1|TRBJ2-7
CASSESGQAYEQYF
TGTGCCAGCAGTGAATCTGGACAGGCCTACGAGCAGTACTTC
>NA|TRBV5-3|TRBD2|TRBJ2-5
CARSPIAGIVVQETQYF
TGTGCCAGAAGTCCTATAGCGGGGATAGTGGTACAAGAGACCCAGTACTTC
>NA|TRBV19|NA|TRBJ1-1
CASSMGGYSEAFF
TGTGCCAGTAGTATGGGGGGGTACTCTGAAGCTTTCTTT
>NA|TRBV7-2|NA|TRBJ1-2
CASSRGQNYGYTF
TGTGCCAGCAGCCGAGGACAGAACTATGGCTACACCTTC
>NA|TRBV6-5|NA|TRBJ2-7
CASSYPGLGAYEQYF
TGTGCCAGCAGTTACCCCGGCCTAGGCGCCTACGAGCAGTACTTC
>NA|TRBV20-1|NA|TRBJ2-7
CSAPASYEQYF
TGCAGTGCCCCCGCCAGCTACGAGCAGTACTTC
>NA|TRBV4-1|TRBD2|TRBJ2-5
CASSQEREIAGGQETQYF
TGCGCCAGCAGCCAAGAGAGGGAAATAGCGGGGGGACAAGAGACCCAGTACTTC
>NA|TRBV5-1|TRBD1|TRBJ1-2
CASSSNSGGSGYTF
TGCGCCAGCAGCTCCAATTCAGGGGGGAGCGGCTACACCTTC
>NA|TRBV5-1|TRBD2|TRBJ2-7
CASSSEPGGSLLAEQYF
TGCGCCAGCAGCTCCGAGCCGGGAGGGAGTTTATTGGCCGAGCAGTACTTC
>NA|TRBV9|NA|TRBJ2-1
CASSVATTYNEQFF
TGTGCCAGCAGCGTAGCGACTACCTACAATGAGCAGTTCTTC
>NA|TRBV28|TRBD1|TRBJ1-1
CASSATRRDREITEAFF
TGTGCCAGCAGTGCCACCCGGAGGGACAGGGAAATCACTGAAGCTTTCTTT
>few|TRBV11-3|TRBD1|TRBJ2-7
CASSSDWTGGREQYF
TGTGCCAGCAGCTCCGATTGGACAGGGGGCAGGGAGCAGTACTTC
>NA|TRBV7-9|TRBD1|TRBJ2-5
CASSSGQGGGETQYF
TGTGCCAGCAGCTCGGGACAGGGCGGGGGAGAGACCCAGTACTTC
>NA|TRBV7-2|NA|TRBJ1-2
CASSSVRGIVGYTF
TGTGCCAGCAGCTCGGTACGGGGAATAGTCGGCTACACCTTC
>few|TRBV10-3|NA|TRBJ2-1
CAISDPSKSGSHYNEQFF
TGTGCCATCAGTGACCCATCTAAGAGCGGGTCGCACTACAATGAGCAGTTCTTC
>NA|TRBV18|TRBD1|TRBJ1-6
CASSPLPGQNSPLHF
TGTGCCAGCTCACCACTCCCGGGACAGAATTCACCCCTCCACTTT
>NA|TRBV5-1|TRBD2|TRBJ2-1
CASSLGQSGGAYEQFF
TGCGCCAGCAGCTTGGGCCAGAGCGGGGGGGCCTATGAGCAGTTCTTC
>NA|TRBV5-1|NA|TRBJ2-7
CASSPSGGAISEQYF
TGCGCCAGCAGCCCCAGTGGGGGGGCTATCTCCGAGCAGTACTTC
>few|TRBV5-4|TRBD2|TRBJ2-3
CASSYRTSGSSDTQYF
TGTGCCAGCAGCTATCGGACTAGCGGGAGTTCAGATACGCAGTATTTT
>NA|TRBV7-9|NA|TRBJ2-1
CASSSGMRNEQFF
TGTGCCAGCAGCTCAGGTATGCGCAATGAGCAGTTCTTC
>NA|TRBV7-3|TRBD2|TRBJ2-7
CASSSRTSGRAYEQYF
TGTGCCAGCAGCTCTCGGACTAGCGGGAGGGCCTACGAGCAGTACTTC
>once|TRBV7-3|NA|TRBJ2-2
CASSLEGGTGELFF
TGTGCCAGCAGCTTAGAGGGAGGCACCGGGGAGCTGTTTTTT
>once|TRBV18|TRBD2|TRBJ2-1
CASSPGLAGSREFF
TGTGCCAGCTCACCGGGACTAGCGGGTTCACGGGAGTTCTTC
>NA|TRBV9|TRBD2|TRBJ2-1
CASTGATSGAEQFF
TGTGCCAGCACCGGAGCCACTAGCGGGGCTGAGCAGTTCTTC
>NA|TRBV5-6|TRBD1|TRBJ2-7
CASSLDRVSYEQYF
TGTGCCAGCAGCTTAGACAGGGTTTCCTACGAGCAGTACTTC
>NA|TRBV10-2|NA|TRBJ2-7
CASCPEGVYEQYF
TGCGCCAGCTGCCCGGAGGGTGTATACGAGCAGTACTTC
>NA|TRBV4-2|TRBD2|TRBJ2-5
CASSPGGARGDQETQYF
TGTGCCAGCAGCCCCGGGGGGGCGCGGGGGGACCAAGAGACCCAGTACTTC
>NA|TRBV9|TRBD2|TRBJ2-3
CASSVDLAGGSTDTQYF
TGTGCCAGCAGCGTAGATCTAGCGGGGGGAAGCACAGATACGCAGTATTTT
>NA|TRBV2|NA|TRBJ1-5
CASSPDREQPQHF
TGTGCCAGCAGCCCGGACAGAGAGCAGCCCCAGCATTTT
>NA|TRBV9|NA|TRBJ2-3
CASSVASPAETTDTQYF
TGTGCCAGCAGCGTAGCTTCCCCAGCGGAGACCACAGATACGCAGTATTTT
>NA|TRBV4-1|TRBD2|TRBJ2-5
CASSQDSAGVPETQYF
TGCGCCAGCAGCCAAGATTCAGCGGGGGTACCAGAGACCCAGTACTTC
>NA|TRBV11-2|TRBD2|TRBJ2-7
CASSLALDSGISYEQYF
TGTGCCAGCAGCTTAGCTTTGGATAGCGGGATCTCCTACGAGCAGTACTTC
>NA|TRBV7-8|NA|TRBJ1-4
CASSLYIRATNEKLFF
TGTGCCAGCAGCTTATATATACGGGCAACTAATGAAAAACTGTTTTTT
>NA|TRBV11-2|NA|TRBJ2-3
CASSFPKQGSHTDTQYF
TGTGCCAGCAGCTTCCCTAAGCAGGGTTCCCACACAGATACGCAGTATTTT
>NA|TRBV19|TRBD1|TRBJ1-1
CASSFWTGGKIVIPEAFF
TGTGCCAGTAGTTTCTGGACAGGGGGAAAAATTGTGATCCCTGAAGCTTTCTTT
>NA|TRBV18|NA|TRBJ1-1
CASSPSRLDTEAFF
TGTGCCAGCTCCCCGAGCCGTTTGGACACTGAAGCTTTCTTT